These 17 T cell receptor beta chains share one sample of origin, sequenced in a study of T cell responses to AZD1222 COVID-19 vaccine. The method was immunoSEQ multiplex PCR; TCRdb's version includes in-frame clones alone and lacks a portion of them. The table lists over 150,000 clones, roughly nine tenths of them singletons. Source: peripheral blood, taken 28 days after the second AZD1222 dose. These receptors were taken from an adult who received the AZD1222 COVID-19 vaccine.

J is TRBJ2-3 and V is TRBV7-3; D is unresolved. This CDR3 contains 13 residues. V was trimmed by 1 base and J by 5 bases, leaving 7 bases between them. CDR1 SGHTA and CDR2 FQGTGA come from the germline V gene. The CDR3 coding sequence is TGTGCCAGCAGCTTAAACCCCAAAGATACGCAGTATTTT. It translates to CASSLNPKDTQYF.

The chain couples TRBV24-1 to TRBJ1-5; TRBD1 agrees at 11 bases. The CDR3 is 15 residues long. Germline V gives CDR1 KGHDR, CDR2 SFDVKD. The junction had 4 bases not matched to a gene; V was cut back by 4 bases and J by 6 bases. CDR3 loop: CATSETGQGAQPQHF. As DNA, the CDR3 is TGTGCCACCAGTGAGACCGGACAGGGGGCTCAGCCCCAGCATTTT.

The CDR3 region is CATSRINQPQHF. The CDR3 DNA reads as TGTGCCACCAGCAGGATTAATCAGCCCCAGCATTTT. The V and J genes are TRBV15 and TRBJ1-5; D uncertain. The CDR3 spans 12 residues. Germline V gene sequence: CDR1 LNHNV, CDR2 YYDKDF (reference sequence). The V end lost 3 bases, the J end lost 4 bases, and 4 bases lay between the germline ends.

The CDR3 DNA reads as TGCAGCGTCTCAGGGTCCTCCTACGAGCAGTACTTC. This translates into CSVSGSSYEQYF. The rearrangement links TRBV29-1 to TRBJ2-7; tentative D call: TRBD1 (5 bases). The V gene lost 6 bases and the J gene lost 0 bases, with 9 bases spanning the gap. CDR1 is SQVTM and CDR2 is ANQGSEA in the germline V gene. This CDR3 spans 12 amino acids.

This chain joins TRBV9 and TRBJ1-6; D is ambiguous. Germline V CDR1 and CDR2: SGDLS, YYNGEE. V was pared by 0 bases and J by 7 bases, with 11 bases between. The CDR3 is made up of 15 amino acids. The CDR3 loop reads CASSVDPTPNSPLHF. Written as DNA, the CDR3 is TGTGCCAGCAGCGTAGACCCAACCCCAAATTCACCCCTCCACTTT.

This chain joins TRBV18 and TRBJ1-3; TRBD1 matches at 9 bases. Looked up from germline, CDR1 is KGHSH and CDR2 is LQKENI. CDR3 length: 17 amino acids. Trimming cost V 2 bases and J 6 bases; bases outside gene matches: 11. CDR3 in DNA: TGTGCCAGCTCACCAGCCGGGACAGGGAGCGCTCTAAACACCATATATTTT. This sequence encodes CASSPAGTGSALNTIYF. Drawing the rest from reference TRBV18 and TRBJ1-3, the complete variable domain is NAGVMQNPRHLVRRRGQEARLRCSPMKGHSHVYWYRQLPEEGLKFMVYLQKENIIDESGMPKERFSAEFPKEGPSILRIQQVVRGDSAAYFCASSPAGTGSALNTIYFGEGSWLTVV.

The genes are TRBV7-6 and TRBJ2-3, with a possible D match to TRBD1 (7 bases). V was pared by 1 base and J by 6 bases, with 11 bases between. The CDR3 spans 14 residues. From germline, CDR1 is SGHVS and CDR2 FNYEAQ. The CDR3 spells CASSLGGGGDTQYF. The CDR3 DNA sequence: TGTGCCAGCAGCTTAGGTGGAGGGGGCGATACGCAGTATTTT.

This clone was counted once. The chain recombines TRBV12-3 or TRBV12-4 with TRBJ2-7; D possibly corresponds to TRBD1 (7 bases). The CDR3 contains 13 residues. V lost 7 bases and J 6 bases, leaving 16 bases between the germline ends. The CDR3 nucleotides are TGTGCCAGCACACTAGGCAGGGGGGTCGAGCAGTACTTC. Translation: CASTLGRGVEQYF.

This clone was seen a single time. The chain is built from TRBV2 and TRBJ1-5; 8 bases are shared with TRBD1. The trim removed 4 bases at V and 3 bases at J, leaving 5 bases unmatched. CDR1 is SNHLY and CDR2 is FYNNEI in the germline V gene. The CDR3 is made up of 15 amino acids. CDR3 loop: CASSGDRFANQPQHF. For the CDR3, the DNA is TGTGCCAGCAGTGGGGACAGGTTCGCCAATCAGCCCCAGCATTTT.

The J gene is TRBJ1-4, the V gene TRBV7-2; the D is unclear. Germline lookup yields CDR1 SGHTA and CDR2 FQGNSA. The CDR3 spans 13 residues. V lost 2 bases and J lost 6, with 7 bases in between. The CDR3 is CASSLKYDEKLFF. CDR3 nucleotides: TGTGCCAGCAGCTTAAAGTATGATGAAAAACTGTTTTTT. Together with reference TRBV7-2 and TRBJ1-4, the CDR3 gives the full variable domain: GAGVSQSPSNKVTEKGKDVELRCDPISGHTALYWYRQSLGQGLEFLIYFQGNSAPDKSGLPSDRFSAERTGGSVSTLTIQRTQQEDSAVYLCASSLKYDEKLFFGSGTQLSVL.

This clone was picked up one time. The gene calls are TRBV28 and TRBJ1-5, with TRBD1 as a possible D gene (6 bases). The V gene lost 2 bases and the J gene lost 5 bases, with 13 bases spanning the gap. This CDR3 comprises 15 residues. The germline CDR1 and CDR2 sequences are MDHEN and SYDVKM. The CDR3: CASSLLQGIDQPQHF. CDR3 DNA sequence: TGTGCCAGCAGTTTACTACAGGGAATCGATCAGCCCCAGCATTTT.

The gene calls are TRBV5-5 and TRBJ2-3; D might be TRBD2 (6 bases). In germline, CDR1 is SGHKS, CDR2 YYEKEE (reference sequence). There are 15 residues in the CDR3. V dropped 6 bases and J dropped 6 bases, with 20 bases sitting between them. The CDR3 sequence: CASNPAGGKADTQYF. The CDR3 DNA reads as TGTGCCAGCAACCCGGCAGGCGGGAAAGCGGATACGCAGTATTTT.

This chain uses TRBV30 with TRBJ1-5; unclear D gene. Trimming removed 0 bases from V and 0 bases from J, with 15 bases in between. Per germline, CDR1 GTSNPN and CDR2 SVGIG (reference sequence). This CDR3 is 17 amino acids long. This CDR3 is CAWSVPGWGDSNQPQHF. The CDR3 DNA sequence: TGTGCCTGGAGTGTCCCCGGTTGGGGTGATAGCAATCAGCCCCAGCATTTT.

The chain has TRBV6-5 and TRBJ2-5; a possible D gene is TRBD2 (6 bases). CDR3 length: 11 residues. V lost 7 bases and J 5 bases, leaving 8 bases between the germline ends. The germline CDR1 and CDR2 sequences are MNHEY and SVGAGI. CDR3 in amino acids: CASTGGETQYF. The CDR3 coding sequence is TGTGCCAGCACTGGGGGGGAGACCCAGTACTTC.

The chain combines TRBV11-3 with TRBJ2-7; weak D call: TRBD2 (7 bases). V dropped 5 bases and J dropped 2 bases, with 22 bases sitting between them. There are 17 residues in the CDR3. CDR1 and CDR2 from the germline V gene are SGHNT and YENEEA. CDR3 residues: CASSTTPTGRGAYEQYF. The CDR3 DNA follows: TGTGCCAGCAGCACCACTCCGACAGGCCGGGGGGCCTACGAGCAGTACTTC.

The CDR3 region has the DNA TGTGCCAGTGCTATAGGTGGTACTGAAGCTTTCTTT. Protein sequence: CASAIGGTEAFF. The chain joins TRBV19 to TRBJ1-1; D unresolved. Germline CDR1 is LNHDA and CDR2 is SQIVND (reference sequence). V gave up 8 bases and J gave up 5 bases, with 12 bases separating them. The CDR3 is 12 residues long.

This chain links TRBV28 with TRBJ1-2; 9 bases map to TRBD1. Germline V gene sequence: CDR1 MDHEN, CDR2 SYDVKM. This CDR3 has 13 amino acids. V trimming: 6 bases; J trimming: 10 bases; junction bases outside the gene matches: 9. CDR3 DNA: TGTGCCAGCAGCATTACCGGGACAGGGCCCTACACCTTC. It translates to CASSITGTGPYTF.